This TCR beta chain was observed in a study of blood T cell repertoires in COVID-19. Enrolled during active infection, Seattle patients were then followed longitudinally. CDR3 length: 16 amino acids. The V gene's germline CDR1 is SGHRS and CDR2 YFSETQ. V was clipped by 0 bases and J by 0 bases; unmatched bases: 2. As handled by the study authors: Using reference gene primer amplification, nucleated cell counts were estimated. Generated by immunoSEQ multiplex PCR, the TCRdb table keeps only in-frame clones and is missing some. V, J and clone size are those of that table, while D and trimming were read from the DNA. This table has about 200,000 clones, more than 70% appearing once.

This TCR came from a person aged 65-85 years with COVID-19, enrolled during active disease. The chain joins TRBV5-1 to TRBJ1-3, with TRBD1 matching 8 bases. The specimen sequenced was peripheral blood. The CDR3 loop is CASSLGDRSSGNTIYF. The CDR3 DNA reads TGCGCCAGCAGCTTGGGGGACAGGTCCTCTGGAAACACCATATATTTT.